What follows is one TCR beta chain and its context. Sequencing was performed with immunoSEQ multiplex PCR; in TCRdb, only in-frame clones are kept and a portion is missing. The table has about 67,000 clones, approximately 91% seen once. Losses at the gene ends were 3 bases for V and 4 bases for J; bases not matched to a gene: 8. Germline V gene lookup returns CDR1 KGHSH and CDR2 LQKENI. The length of the CDR3 is 16 residues. These data come from a study of OX40 agonist ivuxolimab in advanced cancers. This receptor was obtained from an adult with an advanced solid tumor such as melanoma, head and neck, liver or kidney cancer. The chain employs TRBV18 and TRBJ2-5, with 10 positions matching TRBD2. This specimen was CD4+ or CD8+ T cells sorted from blood, taken in a trial of the OX40 agonist ivuxolimab. Written as DNA, the CDR3 is TGTGCCAGCTCACCCAACCCAGCGGGAGGGGGAGAGACCCAGTACTTC. It yields the protein CASSPNPAGGGETQYF.